One sample yielded the 17 T cell receptor beta chains listed below, sequenced in a study of T cell clonality in common variable immunodeficiency. Study conclusions and caveats: In common variable immunodeficiency, TCR beta chains reportedly carried fewer deletions and N-nucleotide insertions.

Clones were read by immunoSEQ multiplex PCR, and TCRdb kept only the in-frame ones, dropping some. The sample holds 25,000 to 30,000 clones, and no clone turns up only once. These receptors have no identified antigens. Sequenced sample: peripheral blood mononuclear cells. All receptors derive from a human donor with common variable immunodeficiency.

As for this clone: The read terminates 3 residues ahead of where the CDR3 ends, so the germline J gene completes it. The chain combines TRBV7-9 with TRBJ2-1, with 7 bases matching TRBD2. The CDR3 sequence is 15 residues long. V lost 2 bases to trimming and J lost 9 bases; unmatched junction nucleotides: 10. Germline CDR1 reads SEHNR; CDR2 reads FQNEAQ (reference sequence). Partial CDR3 DNA: TGTGCCAGCAGCTTATTTGAGACTAGCATCTTTGAG. This encodes CASSLFETSIFE. The whole CDR3 protein reads CASSLFETSIFEQFF.

This clone appeared a few times. The CDR3 end falls 3 residues outside the read, so it is completed with the germline J gene. This chain links TRBV19 with TRBJ1-2, with 10 bases identical to TRBD1. The CDR3 loop spans 15 amino acids. Germline-derived CDR1 and CDR2 are LNHDA and SQIVND (reference sequence). This chain's CDR3 is CASSIAGTGVSDYTF. The part of the CDR3 DNA that was read is TGTGCCAGTAGTATTGCTGGGACAGGGGTCAGCGAC.

The sample holds many counts of this clone. The observed sequence ends 3 residues before the CDR3 terminus, with the missing tail filled in from the germline J gene. This chain uses TRBV4-1 with TRBJ1-2; maybe TRBD1 (6 bases). V lost 6 bases, J lost 4 bases, and 15 bases lay in between. CDR1 MGHRA and CDR2 YSYEKL come from the germline V gene. CDR3 length: 14 amino acids. Partial CDR3 DNA: TGCGCCAGCAGACCGGGACAATCAGGCTATGGC. It specifies CASRPGQSGYG. The entire CDR3 protein reads CASRPGQSGYGYTF.

On this clone: The sequence runs out 3 residues before the end of the CDR3; the remainder is reconstructed from the germline J gene. The V and J genes are TRBV18 and TRBJ2-2; 7 bases map to TRBD1. Germline-derived CDR1 and CDR2 are KGHSH and LQKENI. This CDR3 contains 17 residues. Trimming took 3 bases from V and 4 from J; bases not matched to a gene: 11. CDR3 DNA (partial): TGTGCCAGCTCACCCTTCACCCGACAGGGCGGCACCGGGGAG. Amino acids: CASSPFTRQGGTGE. The full CDR3 protein reads CASSPFTRQGGTGELFF. The variable domain in full, with the rest retrieved from reference TRBV18 and TRBJ2-2, is NAGVMQNPRHLVRRRGQEARLRCSPMKGHSHVYWYRQLPEEGLKFMVYLQKENIIDESGMPKERFSAEFPKEGPSILRIQQVVRGDSAAYFCASSPFTRQGGTGELFFGEGSRLTVL.

This clone was observed a handful of times. The CDR3 region is CASSLGGTRGNTIYF. The part of the CDR3 DNA that was read is TGTGCCAGCAGCTTAGGAGGGACAAGGGGAAACACC. This rearrangement joins TRBV7-9 to TRBJ1-3; D possibly corresponds to TRBD1 (6 bases). Read data end 3 residues before the CDR3 end; the end is taken from the germline J gene. Per the germline V gene, CDR1 is SEHNR and CDR2 is FQNEAQ (reference sequence). Between the trimmed V and J ends, which lost 1 base and 4 bases, there was a span of 11 bases. The CDR3 covers 15 residues.

This clone was seen many times. The read terminates 3 residues before the CDR3 end, so the remaining end is supplied by the germline J gene. The chain uses TRBV12-3 or TRBV12-4 and TRBJ2-5; D ambiguous. The CDR3 runs 13 residues. The V end was cut by 4 bases, the J end by 7 bases, with 13 bases between. The CDR3 here is CASSYQSKGTQYF. The sequenced part of the CDR3 DNA is TGTGCCAGCAGTTACCAGTCGAAGGGGACC.

About this clone: The CDR3 goes on 3 residues after the read ends, and that part is filled in from the germline J gene. The rearrangement uses TRBV7-8 and TRBJ1-1, with 7 bases identical to TRBD1. Losses at the gene ends were 4 bases for V and 3 bases for J; bases not matched to a gene: 5. Germline V gene data show CDR1 as SGHVS and CDR2 as FQNEAQ. The CDR3 sequence is 14 residues long. CDR3: CASSSPGQYTEAFF. Partial CDR3 DNA: TGTGCCAGCAGCTCACCGGGACAGTACACTGAA. Combining the CDR3 with reference TRBV7-8 and TRBJ1-1 gives the whole variable domain GAGVSQSPRYKVAKRGQDVALRCDPISGHVSLFWYQQALGQGPEFLTYFQNEAQLDKSGLPSDRFFAERPEGSVSTLKIQRTQQEDSAVYLCASSSPGQYTEAFFGQGTRLTVV.

This clone came up a few times. The read terminates 3 residues before the CDR3 end, so the remaining end is supplied by the germline J gene. The V and J genes are TRBV7-2 and TRBJ2-1; tentatively, D is TRBD1 (5 bases). From germline, CDR1 is SGHTA and CDR2 FQGNSA. V lost 0 bases and J 7 bases, leaving 13 bases between the germline ends. This CDR3 comprises 15 residues. CDR3: CASSLAGAVWNEQFF. The sequenced CDR3 bases are TGTGCCAGCAGCTTAGCAGGGGCCGTATGGAATGAG.

On this clone itself: The DNA ends 3 residues before the CDR3 does, and the rest of the CDR3 is filled in from the germline J gene. The V gene is TRBV19, the J gene TRBJ2-7; D possibly corresponds to TRBD1 (5 bases). Trimming pared 5 bases from V and 0 bases from J, leaving 11 bases between. Germline V lookup: CDR1 LNHDA, CDR2 SQIVND (reference sequence). The length of the CDR3 is 14 residues. Here the CDR3 reads CASSFRALSYEQYF. Partial CDR3 DNA: TGTGCCAGTAGTTTCAGGGCCCTCTCCTACGAG.

For this clone: The CDR3 end is not reached by the read, which stops 3 residues before it; the germline J gene fills it in. The chain links TRBV19 to TRBJ2-5; 8 bases agree with TRBD2. This CDR3 spans 15 amino acids. The trim removed 3 bases at V and 5 bases at J, leaving 8 bases unmatched. CDR1 and CDR2 (germline): LNHDA, SQIVND (reference sequence). The DNA read from the CDR3 is TGTGCCAGTAGTATCCCGGGGGGGGCCGTCGAGACC. This codes for CASSIPGGAVET. The whole CDR3 sequence reads CASSIPGGAVETQYF.

This clone was picked up a small number of times. The CDR3 end lies 3 residues beyond the end of the read and is filled in from the germline J gene. The V gene is TRBV5-1, the J gene TRBJ2-7; D unresolved. This CDR3 comprises 12 residues. CDR1 is SGHRS, CDR2 YFSETQ, per germline. Trimming removed 0 bases at V and 6 bases at J, with 7 bases between. The sequenced CDR3 bases are TGCGCCAGCAGCTTGGTTAATCCCGAG. Translation: CASSLVNPE. The CDR3 reads in full as CASSLVNPEQYF.

This clone was observed at least ten times. Coverage ceases 3 residues before the CDR3 finishes, and the germline J gene fills in the end. This chain joins TRBV5-1 and TRBJ1-4, with D perhaps matching TRBD1 (5 bases). Germline CDR1 and CDR2: SGHRS and YFSETQ. The ends were cut back, 0 bases at V and 1 base at J, with 10 bases in the middle. The CDR3 contains 16 residues. CDR3 in amino acids: CASSLGGGGTNEKLFF. The covered CDR3 bases are TGCGCCAGCAGCTTGGGCGGGGGTGGAACTAATGAAAAA. Using reference TRBV5-1 and TRBJ1-4 for the parts outside the CDR3, the full variable domain is KAGVTQTPRYLIKTRGQQVTLSCSPISGHRSVSWYQQTPGQGLQFLFEYFSETQRNKGNFPGRFSGRQFSNSRSEMNVSTLELGDSALYLCASSLGGGGTNEKLFFGSGTQLSVL.

This clone has only a few counts. The read halts 3 residues ahead of the CDR3 end, with the missing end drawn from the germline J gene. The chain has TRBV2 and TRBJ2-3, with a weak D call TRBD1 (5 bases). In germline, CDR1 is SNHLY, CDR2 FYNNEI. CDR3 length: 14 residues. The V end was cut by 1 base, the J end by 4 bases, with 9 bases between. The CDR3 loop reads CASSEGRVADTQYF. CDR3 bases read: TGTGCCAGCAGTGAAGGCAGGGTCGCAGATACG.

This clone was detected ten times or more. The observed sequence ends 3 residues before the CDR3 terminus, with the missing tail filled in from the germline J gene. The V and J genes are TRBV5-1 and TRBJ2-2, with TRBD1 matching over 8 bases. Germline V lookup: CDR1 SGHRS, CDR2 YFSETQ. V lost 4 bases and J lost 7; bases outside the gene matches: 6. The CDR3 has 14 residues. The covered CDR3 bases are TGCGCCAGCAGCCCGACAGGGGTGGGCGGGGAG. Translated, it gives CASSPTGVGGE. The full CDR3 is CASSPTGVGGELFF.

Points on this clone: Sequencing ends 3 residues short of the CDR3 end; the germline J gene provides the rest. This rearrangement joins TRBV7-3 to TRBJ1-2; perhaps TRBD1 as D (5 bases). CDR3 length: 13 amino acids. The germline gives CDR1 SGHTA, CDR2 FQGTGA. CDR3 DNA, as far as it was read: TGTGCCAGCAGCGCTAGCGGGGGTGGAGGC. As protein: CASSASGGGG. The CDR3 reads in full as CASSASGGGGYTF. The full variable domain, completed using reference TRBV7-3 and TRBJ1-2, is GAGVSQTPSNKVTEKGKYVELRCDPISGHTALYWYRQSLGQGPEFLIYFQGTGAADDSGLPNDRFFAVRPEGSVSTLKIQRTERGDSAVYLCASSASGGGGYTFGSGTRLTVV.

Comments on this clone: The CDR3 extends 3 residues past the end of the read, so its final part is completed from the germline J gene. The chain has TRBV29-1 and TRBJ1-2; TRBD1 matches at 7 bases. CDR1 and CDR2 (germline): SQVTM, ANQGSEA. The junction had 10 bases not matched to a gene; V was cut back by 6 bases and J by 3 bases. The CDR3 spans 14 residues. CDR3 DNA (partial): TGCAGCGTGGCCCGGGGACAGTCGGACTATGGC. Translating it yields CSVARGQSDYG. The CDR3, in full, reads CSVARGQSDYGYTF.

This clone occurred a few times. The CDR3 is cut off 3 residues early in the read; its end comes from the germline J gene. This chain links TRBV2 with TRBJ1-5, with 8 nucleotides matching TRBD1. This CDR3 has 17 residues. V was pared by 6 bases and J by 0 bases, with 10 bases of the junction left unmatched. CDR1 is SNHLY, CDR2 FYNNEI, per germline. The CDR3 region is CASSADRGGYSNQPQHF. CDR3 DNA (partial): TGTGCCAGCAGCGCCGACAGGGGAGGGTATAGCAATCAGCCC.